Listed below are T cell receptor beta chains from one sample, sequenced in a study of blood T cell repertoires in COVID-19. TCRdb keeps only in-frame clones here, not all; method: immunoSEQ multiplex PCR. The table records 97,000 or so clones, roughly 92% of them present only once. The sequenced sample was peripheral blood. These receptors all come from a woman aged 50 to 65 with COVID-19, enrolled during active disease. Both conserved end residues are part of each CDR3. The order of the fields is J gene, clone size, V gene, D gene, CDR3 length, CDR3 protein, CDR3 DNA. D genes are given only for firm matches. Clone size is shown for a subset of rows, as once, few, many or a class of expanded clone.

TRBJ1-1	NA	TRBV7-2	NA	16	CASSPMGLQAHTEAFF	TGTGCCAGCAGCCCAATGGGGCTCCAGGCTCACACTGAAGCTTTCTTT
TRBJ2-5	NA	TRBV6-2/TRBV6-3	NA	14	CASSPPRPQETQYF	TGTGCCAGCAGCCCCCCGCGGCCCCAAGAGACCCAGTACTTC
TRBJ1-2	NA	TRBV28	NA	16	CASRSAGTPGGYGYTF	TGTGCCAGCAGGTCAGCCGGGACCCCCGGGGGCTATGGCTACACCTTC
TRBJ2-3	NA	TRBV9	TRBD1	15	CASSVMDRETDTQYF	TGTGCCAGCAGCGTAATGGACAGGGAGACAGATACGCAGTATTTT
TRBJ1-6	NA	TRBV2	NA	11	CASASYSPLHF	TGTGCCAGCGCGTCTTATTCACCCCTCCACTTT
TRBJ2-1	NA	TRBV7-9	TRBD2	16	CASSFIAGAQGNEQFF	TGTGCCAGCAGCTTCATAGCGGGGGCTCAGGGGAATGAGCAGTTCTTC
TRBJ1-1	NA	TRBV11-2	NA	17	CASTPLTPKRGNTEAFF	TGTGCCAGCACCCCTTTGACCCCGAAAAGGGGTAACACTGAAGCTTTCTTT
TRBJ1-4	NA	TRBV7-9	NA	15	CASRDPGEANEKLFF	TGTGCCAGCAGGGACCCGGGGGAGGCTAATGAAAAACTGTTTTTT
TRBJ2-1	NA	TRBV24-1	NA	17	CATSDPSQGPHYNEQFF	TGTGCCACCAGTGACCCTTCTCAGGGGCCTCATTACAATGAGCAGTTCTTC
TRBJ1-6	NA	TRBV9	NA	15	CASSVESGVNSPLHF	TGTGCCAGCAGCGTAGAATCCGGGGTGAATTCACCCCTCCACTTT
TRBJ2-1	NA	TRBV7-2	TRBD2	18	CASSFPRTSGDSYNEQFF	TGTGCCAGCAGCTTCCCCCGGACTAGCGGGGACTCCTACAATGAGCAGTTCTTC
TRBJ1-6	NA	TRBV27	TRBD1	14	CASSLGQVNSPLHF	TGTGCCAGCAGCCTCGGACAGGTTAATTCACCCCTCCACTTT
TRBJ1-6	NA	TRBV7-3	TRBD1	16	CASSLGSGTGDSPLHF	TGTGCCAGCAGCTTAGGGTCGGGGACAGGGGATTCACCCCTCCACTTT
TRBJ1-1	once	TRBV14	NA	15	CASSQSPGDPSEAFF	TGTGCCAGCAGCCAATCCCCAGGGGATCCAAGTGAAGCTTTCTTT
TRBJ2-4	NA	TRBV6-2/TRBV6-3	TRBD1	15	CASSLVTGGGDIQYF	TGTGCCAGCAGTTTGGTGACAGGGGGCGGAGACATTCAGTACTTC
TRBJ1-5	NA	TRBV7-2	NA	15	CASTPAGGYNQPQHF	TGTGCCAGCACCCCGGCGGGGGGCTACAATCAGCCCCAGCATTTT
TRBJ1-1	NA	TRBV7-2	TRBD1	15	CASSFSRTGSVVAFF	TGTGCCAGCAGCTTCTCCAGGACAGGCTCTGTCGTAGCTTTCTTT
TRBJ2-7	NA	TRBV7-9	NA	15	CASSSPPLGEDEQYF	TGTGCCAGCAGCTCCCCCCCCCTGGGAGAGGACGAGCAGTACTTC
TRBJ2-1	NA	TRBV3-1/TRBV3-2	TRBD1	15	CASSPGTDSYNEQFF	TGTGCCAGCAGCCCCGGGACAGACTCCTACAATGAGCAGTTCTTC
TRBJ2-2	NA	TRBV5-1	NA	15	CASSLVSGPTGELFF	TGCGCCAGCAGCTTGGTTTCCGGTCCCACCGGGGAGCTGTTTTTT
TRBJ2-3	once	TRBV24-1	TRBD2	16	CATSDVGLGSADTQYF	TGTGCCACCAGTGATGTGGGACTAGGGAGCGCAGATACGCAGTATTTT
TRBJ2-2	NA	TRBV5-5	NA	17	CASSLAWPGKSTGELFF	TGTGCCAGCAGCTTGGCCTGGCCAGGGAAAAGCACCGGGGAGCTGTTTTTT
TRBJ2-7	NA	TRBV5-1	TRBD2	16	CASSPFTSGVTYEQYF	TGCGCCAGCAGCCCCTTCACTAGCGGGGTCACCTACGAGCAGTACTTC
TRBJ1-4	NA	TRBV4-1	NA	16	CASSQEKGQGHEKLFF	TGCGCCAGCAGCCAAGAGAAGGGGCAGGGCCATGAAAAACTGTTTTTT
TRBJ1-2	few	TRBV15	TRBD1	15	CATSRPTTGVSGYTF	TGTGCCACCAGCAGACCTACGACAGGGGTGTCTGGCTACACCTTC
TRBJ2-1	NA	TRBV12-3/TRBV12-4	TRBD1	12	CASRRQGNEQFF	TGTGCCAGCAGGCGACAGGGGAATGAGCAGTTCTTC
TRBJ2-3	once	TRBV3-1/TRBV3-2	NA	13	CASSQGHRDTQYF	TGTGCCAGCAGCCAGGGCCATAGGGATACGCAGTATTTT
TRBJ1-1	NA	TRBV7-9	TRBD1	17	CASSAIDRGSPNTEAFF	TGTGCCAGCAGCGCCATCGACAGGGGGTCCCCAAACACTGAAGCTTTCTTT
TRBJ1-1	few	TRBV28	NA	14	CASSFNRDGTEAFF	TGTGCCAGCAGTTTTAACAGGGATGGCACTGAAGCTTTCTTT